Presented here are 6 T cell receptor beta chains from one specimen sequenced in a study of monozygotic twins with inflammatory bowel disease. Following a re-call of the 5' RACE reads, TCRdb has one entry per CDR3 protein and lacks DNA. Here the sample table reports tens of thousands of distinct CDR3 sequences. Material: blood. The origin of the receptors is a human donor with ulcerative colitis or Crohn's disease, or a healthy co-twin of an affected twin (not recorded which).

The chain couples TRBV5-4 to TRBJ2-1; there is no DNA to check the TCRdb D call of TRBD2. The CDR3 is 15 residues long. Germline values: CDR1 SGHNT, CDR2 YYREEE (reference sequence). The CDR3 reads CASSPSGGVEWEQFF.

The chain carries TRBV5-6 and TRBJ1-1. CDR1 and CDR2 from the germline V gene are SGHDT and YYEEEE. CDR3 length: 13 residues. Here the CDR3 reads CASSLTTDTEAFF. The entire variable domain, with the rest obtained from reference TRBV5-6 and TRBJ1-1, is as follows: DAGVTQSPTHLIKTRGQQVTLRCSPKSGHDTVSWYQQALGQGPQFIFQYYEEEERQRGNFPDRFSGHQFPNYSSELNVNALLLGDSALYLCASSLTTDTEAFFGQGTRLTVV.

The rearrangement joins TRBV5-1 to TRBJ1-2; as DNA is missing, the TRBD1 call by TCRdb cannot be tested. The CDR3 sequence is 15 residues long. The germline gives CDR1 SGHRS, CDR2 YFSETQ. The CDR3 protein is CASSPTGTGGDGYTF.

The chain employs TRBV5-1 and TRBJ2-5; lacking DNA, the TRBD1 call made by TCRdb goes unchecked. Germline assignment: CDR1 SGHRS and CDR2 YFSETQ. The CDR3 has 15 amino acids. The CDR3 region is CASSWGQEYQETQYF.

The chain has TRBV19 and TRBJ2-3. The CDR3 has 13 residues. Germline V gene sequence: CDR1 LNHDA, CDR2 SQIVND (reference sequence). CDR3 in amino acids: CASLPGDTDTQYF.

This chain uses TRBV13 with TRBJ2-3; there is no DNA to check the TCRdb D call of TRBD2. This CDR3 has 14 residues. From germline, CDR1 is PRHDT and CDR2 FYEKMQ (reference sequence). The CDR3 loop is CASSPLAYADTQYF.